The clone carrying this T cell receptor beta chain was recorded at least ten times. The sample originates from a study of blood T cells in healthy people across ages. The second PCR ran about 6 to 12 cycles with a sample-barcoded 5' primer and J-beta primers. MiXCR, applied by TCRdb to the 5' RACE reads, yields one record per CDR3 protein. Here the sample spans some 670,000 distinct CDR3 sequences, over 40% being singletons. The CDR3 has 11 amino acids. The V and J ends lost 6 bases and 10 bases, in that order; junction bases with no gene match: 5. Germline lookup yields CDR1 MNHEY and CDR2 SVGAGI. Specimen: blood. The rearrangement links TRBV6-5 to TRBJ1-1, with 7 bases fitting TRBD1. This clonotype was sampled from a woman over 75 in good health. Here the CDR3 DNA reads TGTGCCAGCAGCGAAGACAGGGTAGCTTTCTTT. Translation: CASSEDRVAFF.